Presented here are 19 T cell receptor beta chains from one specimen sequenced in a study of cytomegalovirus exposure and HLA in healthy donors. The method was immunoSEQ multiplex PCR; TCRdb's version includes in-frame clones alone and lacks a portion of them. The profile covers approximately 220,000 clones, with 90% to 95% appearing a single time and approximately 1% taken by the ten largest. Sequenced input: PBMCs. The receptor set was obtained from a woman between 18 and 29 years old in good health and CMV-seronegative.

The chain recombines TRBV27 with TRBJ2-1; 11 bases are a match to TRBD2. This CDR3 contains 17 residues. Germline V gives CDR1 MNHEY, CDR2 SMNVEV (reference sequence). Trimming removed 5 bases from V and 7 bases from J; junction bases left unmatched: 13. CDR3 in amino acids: CASSLRLIAGGPNEQFF. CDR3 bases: TGTGCCAGCAGTCTGAGGCTGATAGCGGGAGGGCCGAATGAGCAGTTCTTC.

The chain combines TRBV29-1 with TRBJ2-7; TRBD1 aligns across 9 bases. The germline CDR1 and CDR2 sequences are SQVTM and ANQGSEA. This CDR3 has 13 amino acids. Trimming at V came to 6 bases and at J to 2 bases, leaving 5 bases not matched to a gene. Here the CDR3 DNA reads TGCAGCGTGACCTGGACAGGGGCCTACGAGCAGTACTTC. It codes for CSVTWTGAYEQYF.

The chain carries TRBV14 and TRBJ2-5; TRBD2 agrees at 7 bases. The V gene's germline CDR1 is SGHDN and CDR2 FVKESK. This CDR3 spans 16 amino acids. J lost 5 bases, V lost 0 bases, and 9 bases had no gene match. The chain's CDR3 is CASSQEGGRLWETQYF. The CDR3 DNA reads TGTGCCAGCAGCCAAGAAGGCGGGAGATTATGGGAGACCCAGTACTTC. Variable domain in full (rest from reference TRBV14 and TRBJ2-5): EAGVTQFPSHSVIEKGQTVTLRCDPISGHDNLYWYRRVMGKEIKFLLHFVKESKQDESGMPNNRFLAERTGGTYSTLKVQPAELEDSGVYFCASSQEGGRLWETQYFGPGTRLLVL.

CDR3: CASSLVSTGELFF. The CDR3 DNA is TGTGCCAGCAGCTTAGTGTCTACCGGGGAGCTGTTTTTT. The rearrangement links TRBV11-2 to TRBJ2-2; D ambiguous. Trimming left V 1 base short and J 5 bases short, with 5 bases between. The CDR3 spans 13 residues. Germline CDR1 and CDR2: SGHAT and FQNNGV.

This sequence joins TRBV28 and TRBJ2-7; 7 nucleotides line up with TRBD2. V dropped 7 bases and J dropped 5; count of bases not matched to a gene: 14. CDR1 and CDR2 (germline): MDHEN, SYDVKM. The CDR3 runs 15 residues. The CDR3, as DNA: TGTGCCAGCACCCCCGTGAACGGGAGGTACGACGAGCAGTACTTC. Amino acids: CASTPVNGRYDEQYF.

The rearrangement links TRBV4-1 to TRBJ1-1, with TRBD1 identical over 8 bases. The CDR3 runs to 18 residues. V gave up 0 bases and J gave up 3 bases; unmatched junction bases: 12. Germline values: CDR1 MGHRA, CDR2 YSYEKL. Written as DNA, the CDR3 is TGCGCCAGCAGCCAAGATCGGTCGAGGACAGGGTTGGACACTGAAGCTTTCTTT. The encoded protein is CASSQDRSRTGLDTEAFF.

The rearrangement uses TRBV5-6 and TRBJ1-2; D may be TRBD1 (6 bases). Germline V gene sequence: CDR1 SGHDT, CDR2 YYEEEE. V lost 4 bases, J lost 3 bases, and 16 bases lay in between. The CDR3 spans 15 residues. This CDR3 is CASSVGVGAHYGYTF. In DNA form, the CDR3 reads TGTGCCAGCAGCGTAGGGGTGGGGGCCCACTATGGCTACACCTTC.

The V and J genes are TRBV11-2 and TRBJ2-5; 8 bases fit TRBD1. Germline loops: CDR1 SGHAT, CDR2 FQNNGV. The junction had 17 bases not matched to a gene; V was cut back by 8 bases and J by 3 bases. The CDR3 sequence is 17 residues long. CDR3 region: CASARGTTGVGEETQYF. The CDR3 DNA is TGTGCCAGCGCTCGAGGGACGACAGGGGTGGGGGAAGAGACCCAGTACTTC.

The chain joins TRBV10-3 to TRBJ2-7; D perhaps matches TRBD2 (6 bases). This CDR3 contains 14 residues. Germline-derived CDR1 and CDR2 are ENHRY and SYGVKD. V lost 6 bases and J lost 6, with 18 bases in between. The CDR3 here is CAIRDLALGGEQYF. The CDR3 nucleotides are TGTGCCATCAGGGACCTAGCATTGGGGGGCGAGCAGTACTTC.

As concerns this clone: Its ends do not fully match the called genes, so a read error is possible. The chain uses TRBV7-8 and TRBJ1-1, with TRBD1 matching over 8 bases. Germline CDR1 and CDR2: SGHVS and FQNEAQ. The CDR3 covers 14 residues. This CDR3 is CASSLAGTGEKAFF. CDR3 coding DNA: TGTGCCAGCAGCCTAGCCGGGACAGGAGAAAAAGCTTTCTTT.

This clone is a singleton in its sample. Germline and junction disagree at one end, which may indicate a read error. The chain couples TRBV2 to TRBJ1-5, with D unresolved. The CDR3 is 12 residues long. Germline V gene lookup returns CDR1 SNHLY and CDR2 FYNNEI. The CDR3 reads CASTYANLPQHF. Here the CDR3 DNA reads TGTGCCAGCACCTATGCCAATCTGCCCCAGCATTTT.

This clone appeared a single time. The CDR3 protein is CASSEYVGTSSYEQYF. The CDR3 nucleotides read TGTGCCAGCAGTGAATATGTGGGGACTAGCTCCTACGAGCAGTACTTC. The J gene is TRBJ2-7, the V gene TRBV25-1; 8 bases match TRBD2. The CDR3 length is 16 residues. V shed 0 bases, J shed 0 bases, and the junction held 4 bases outside the gene matches. Germline V gene lookup returns CDR1 MGHDK and CDR2 SYGVNS.

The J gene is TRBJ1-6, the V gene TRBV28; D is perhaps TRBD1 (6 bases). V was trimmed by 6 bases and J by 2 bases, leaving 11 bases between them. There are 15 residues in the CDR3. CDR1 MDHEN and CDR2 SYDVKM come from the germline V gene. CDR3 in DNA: TGTGCCAGCAGGCCAGGGGCCACCTATAATTCACCCCTCCACTTT. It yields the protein CASRPGATYNSPLHF.

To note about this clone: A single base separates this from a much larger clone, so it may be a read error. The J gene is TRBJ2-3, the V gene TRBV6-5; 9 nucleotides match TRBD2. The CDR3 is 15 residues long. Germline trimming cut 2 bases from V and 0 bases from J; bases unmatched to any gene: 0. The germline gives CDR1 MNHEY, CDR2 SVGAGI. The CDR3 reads CASSYTSGSTDTQYF. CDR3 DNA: TGTGCCAGCAGTTACACTAGCGGGAGCACAGATACGCAGTATTTT.

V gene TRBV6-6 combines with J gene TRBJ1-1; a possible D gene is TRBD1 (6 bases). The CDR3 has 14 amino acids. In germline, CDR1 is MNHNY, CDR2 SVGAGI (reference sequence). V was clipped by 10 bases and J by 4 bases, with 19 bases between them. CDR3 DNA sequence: TGTGCCACTCGGGGTCAGGGGCGGACCACTGAAGCTTTCTTT. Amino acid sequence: CATRGQGRTTEAFF.

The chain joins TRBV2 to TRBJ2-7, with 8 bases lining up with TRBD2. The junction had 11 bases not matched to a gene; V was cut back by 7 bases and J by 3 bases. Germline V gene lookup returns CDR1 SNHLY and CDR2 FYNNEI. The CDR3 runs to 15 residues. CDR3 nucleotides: TGTGCCAGCACCAGATCAAGTAGCGGGAACTACGAGCAGTACTTC. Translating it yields CASTRSSSGNYEQYF.

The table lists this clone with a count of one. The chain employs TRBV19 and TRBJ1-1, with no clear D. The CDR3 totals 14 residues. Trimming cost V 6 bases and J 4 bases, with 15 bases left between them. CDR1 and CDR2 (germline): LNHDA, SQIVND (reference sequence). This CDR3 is CASSLQGPGTEAFF. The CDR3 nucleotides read TGTGCCAGTAGCCTACAAGGCCCGGGCACTGAAGCTTTCTTT.

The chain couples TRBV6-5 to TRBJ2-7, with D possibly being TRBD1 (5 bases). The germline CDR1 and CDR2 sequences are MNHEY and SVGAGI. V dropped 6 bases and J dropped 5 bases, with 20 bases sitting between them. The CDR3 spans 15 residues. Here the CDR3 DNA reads TGTGCCAGCAGCATCGGAACGGGCCCCAGGGACGAGCAGTACTTC. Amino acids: CASSIGTGPRDEQYF.

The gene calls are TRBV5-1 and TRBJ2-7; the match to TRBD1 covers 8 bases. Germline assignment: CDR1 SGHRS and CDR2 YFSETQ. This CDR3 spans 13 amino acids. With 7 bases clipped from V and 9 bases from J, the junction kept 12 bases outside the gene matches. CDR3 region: CASGQGLTEGQYF. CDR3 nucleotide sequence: TGCGCCAGCGGACAGGGATTGACGGAAGGGCAGTACTTC.